This TCR beta chain originates from a study of monozygotic twins with inflammatory bowel disease. The study subjected TCRalpha and TCRbeta cDNA to two nested PCRs of about 15 and 9 cycles. TCRdb reanalyzed the 5' RACE reads, giving one entry per CDR3 protein sequence and no DNA. Its table lists around 400,000 distinct CDR3 sequences. This CDR3 spans 14 amino acids. As for this clonotype: Its cognate antigen is unknown.

General observations from the study: Especially with disease activity, IBD patients shared fewer clonotypes with others than healthy twins did.

Sequencing was performed on blood. The TCR originated in a human donor with ulcerative colitis or Crohn's disease, or a healthy co-twin of an affected twin (not recorded which). This chain joins TRBV12-3 or TRBV12-4 and TRBJ2-7; TCRdb indicates TRBD1, and absent DNA this call remains unverified. The chain's CDR3 is CASSLSRGGYEQYF.